Listed below are T cell receptor beta chains from one sample, sequenced in a study of blood T cell repertoires in COVID-19. Some clones are missing from TCRdb's copy, which holds only in-frame ones; the method was immunoSEQ multiplex PCR. The sample consists of tens of thousands of clones, roughly four fifths of them appearing once. Sequencing was carried out using peripheral blood. The receptors come from an elderly man with COVID-19, enrolled during active disease. CDR3s leave out the opening cysteine and the closing phenylalanine or tryptophan.

v_gene | CDR3aa
TRBV7-9 | ASSLGAGLSYEQY
TRBV12-5 | ASGLSSGYEQY
TRBV19 | ASSKGLAPRSYEQY
TRBV4-3 | ASSQDLASGGPYNEQF
TRBV20-1 | SASRLAGNEQF
TRBV6-1 | ASSERGDYGYT
TRBV19 | ATSGPGGQPQH
TRBV5-1 | ASSLSQAYNEQF
TRBV4-1 | ASSQDSGGLVNEQF
TRBV27 | ASNNRGDPYNEQF
TRBV25-1 | ASSDLLAGVRNEQF
TRBV7-3 | ASSRDRGPYEQY
TRBV18 | ASSPRGSSSTEAF
TRBV30 | AWSVVHTSYGYT
TRBV4-2 | ASSQALAGVTYEQY
TRBV28 | ASEPPGRLNQPQH
TRBV19 | ASSTREGASRPQH
TRBV13 | ASSPTWTATDTQY
TRBV7-9 | ASSPDTGGGQPQH
TRBV3-1/TRBV3-2 | ASSQARGPSSEAF
TRBV27 | ASKLQEGRYEQY
TRBV7-8 | ASSPQTGSTGELF
TRBV6-4 | ASSAPPQRTDITYEQY